The 11 T cell receptor beta chains below all came from one sample that was sequenced in a study of cytomegalovirus exposure and HLA in healthy donors. 60 Vbeta and 13 Jbeta primers were used in PCR. Only in-frame clones appear in the TCRdb table, and some are missing; sequencing was by immunoSEQ multiplex PCR. Counted here are fewer than 150,000 clones, 78% occurring once; the ten biggest clones make up about 2.5%. The sample consisted of PBMCs. These receptor sequences come from a male donor in good health and CMV-seronegative.

This clone came up many times. Other DNA sequences in this specimen translate into the identical CDR3. The chain is built from TRBV7-6 and TRBJ1-1; D is uncertain. The germline V gene encodes CDR1 SGHVS and CDR2 FNYEAQ. Trimming removed 1 base at V and 1 base at J, with 4 bases between. The CDR3 spans 13 residues. The DNA for the CDR3 is TGTGCCAGCAGCTTAGAGCAGAACACTGAAGCTTTCTTT. Translated: CASSLEQNTEAFF.

This clone was detected only once. The chain links TRBV6-4 to TRBJ2-2; 8 nucleotides agree with TRBD1. Trimming at V came to 7 bases and at J to 4 bases, leaving 11 bases not matched to a gene. The CDR3 totals 16 residues. The germline gives CDR1 MRHNA, CDR2 SNTAGT. The CDR3 region has the DNA TGTGCCAGCAAGCCTACGGACAGGGAGTCCACCGGGGAGCTGTTTTTT. It is translated as CASKPTDRESTGELFF.

The chain is built from TRBV5-4 and TRBJ2-7; 13 positions agree with TRBD2. The length of the CDR3 is 17 residues. The V segment lost 4 bases and the J segment 5 bases; nucleotides outside the gene matches: 12. Germline CDR1 and CDR2: SGHNT and YYREEE (reference sequence). CDR3 nucleotides: TGTGCCAGCAGCCCAAGAGGACTAGCGGGAGACGAGAACGAGCAGTACTTC. Amino acids: CASSPRGLAGDENEQYF.

This clone was detected only once. The CDR3 region is CASSLDRGHLAEFTDTQYF. CDR3 sequence (DNA): TGTGCCAGCAGCCTCGACAGGGGGCATTTGGCGGAGTTCACAGATACGCAGTATTTT. The genes are TRBV5-8 and TRBJ2-3; 10 bases fit TRBD1. Germline lookup yields CDR1 SGHTS and CDR2 YDEGEE. The CDR3 is 19 residues long. The trim removed 4 bases at V and 2 bases at J, leaving 16 bases unmatched.

As DNA, the CDR3 is TGCGCCAGCAGCCACCCCAAGCGGGGTTCGTCTTACAATGAGCAGTTCTTC. It specifies CASSHPKRGSSYNEQFF. This chain joins TRBV4-1 and TRBJ2-1, with 7 positions matching TRBD2. Germline CDR1 reads MGHRA; CDR2 reads YSYEKL. With V trimmed by 3 bases and J by 4 bases, 12 bases remained unmatched. The CDR3 runs 17 residues.

V and J are TRBV11-3 and TRBJ2-2; 13 positions agree with TRBD2. The germline V gene has CDR1 SGHNT and CDR2 YENEEA. J gave up 6 bases and V 5 bases, and 3 bases lay outside the gene matches. This CDR3 region has 15 residues. CDR3 residues: CASSLGLAGAGELFF. The CDR3 DNA reads as TGTGCCAGCAGCCTCGGACTAGCGGGGGCCGGGGAGCTGTTTTTT. The entire variable domain, with the rest obtained from reference TRBV11-3 and TRBJ2-2, is as follows: EAGVVQSPRYKIIEKKQPVAFWCNPISGHNTLYWYLQNLGQGPELLIRYENEEAVDDSQLPKDRFSAERLKGVDSTLKIQPAELGDSAVYLCASSLGLAGAGELFFGEGSRLTVL.

The rearrangement joins TRBV29-1 to TRBJ2-3; D gene ambiguous. The CDR3 runs to 14 residues. The ends were cut back, 1 base at V and 2 bases at J, with 10 bases in the middle. The V gene's germline CDR1 is SQVTM and CDR2 ANQGSEA. This CDR3 reads CSVEGLGFTDTQYF. The CDR3 nucleotides read TGCAGCGTTGAAGGGTTGGGCTTCACAGATACGCAGTATTTT.

The gene calls are TRBV9 and TRBJ1-2; D gene uncertain. Trimming removed 7 bases from V and 7 bases from J, with 14 bases in between. CDR1 SGDLS and CDR2 YYNGEE come from the germline V gene. The CDR3 has 12 residues. The CDR3 coding sequence is TGTGCCAGCTCCATCCCGCGAGCTGGCTACACCTTC. This sequence encodes CASSIPRAGYTF.

The J gene is TRBJ1-4, the V gene TRBV30; D remains unclear. Germline lookup yields CDR1 GTSNPN and CDR2 SVGIG (reference sequence). Trimming cost V 4 bases and J 8 bases, with 17 bases left between them. The length of the CDR3 is 14 residues. In DNA form, the CDR3 reads TGTGCCTGGATAGAGTCGGGTTACGGGGAAAAACTGTTTTTT. Residues: CAWIESGYGEKLFF.

The chain recombines TRBV6-1 with TRBJ1-5; 9 bases match TRBD1. Germline V lookup: CDR1 MNHNS, CDR2 SASEGT. Trimming took 4 bases from V and 7 from J; bases not matched to a gene: 5. This CDR3 has 14 residues. The CDR3 DNA reads TGTGCCAGCAGTGGACAGGGGGGACGGCAGCCCCAGCATTTT. Translation: CASSGQGGRQPQHF.

This chain uses TRBV7-6 with TRBJ1-5, with TRBD1 identical over 8 bases. Trimming took 2 bases from V and 1 from J; bases not matched to a gene: 7. Per the germline V gene, CDR1 is SGHVS and CDR2 is FNYEAQ. The CDR3 totals 17 residues. The CDR3 DNA reads as TGTGCCAGCAGCTTAATGGCAGGGGGCTCGAGCAATCAGCCCCAGCATTTT. Protein product: CASSLMAGGSSNQPQHF.